One and the same sample provided the 18 T cell receptor beta chains below, sequenced in a study of cytomegalovirus exposure and HLA in healthy donors. PCR employed 60 Vbeta and 13 Jbeta primers. Assay used: immunoSEQ multiplex PCR; TCRdb lists only in-frame clones, some missing. This table holds fewer than 180,000 clones, about three fifths found once. The sample comprised PBMCs. Receptors originate from a woman in her sixties in good health and CMV-seropositive.

The table lists this clone with a count of one. The chain links TRBV9 to TRBJ2-6, with 7 bases fitting TRBD1. Germline CDR1 reads SGDLS; CDR2 reads YYNGEE. J gave up 0 bases and V 2 bases, and 5 bases lay outside the gene matches. The CDR3 is made up of 17 amino acids. This CDR3 is CASSVGQSLSGANVLTF. In nucleotides, the CDR3 is TGTGCCAGCAGCGTGGGACAGTCTCTCTCTGGGGCCAACGTCCTGACTTTC.

This CDR3 is CASSLVPQGSSGNTIYF. CDR3 coding DNA: TGTGCCAGCAGCTTAGTCCCCCAGGGTAGCTCTGGAAACACCATATATTTT. The chain recombines TRBV7-2 with TRBJ1-3, with a possible D match to TRBD1 (5 bases). Deletions cut 1 base from V and 0 bases from J, with 13 bases between. The CDR3 has 17 residues. CDR1 SGHTA and CDR2 FQGNSA come from the germline V gene.

The chain couples TRBV28 to TRBJ2-7; D may be TRBD2 (5 bases). The germline gives CDR1 MDHEN, CDR2 SYDVKM. Trimming took 2 bases from V and 4 from J, leaving 9 bases between them. CDR3 size: 13 residues. This CDR3 reads CASSLRRRYEQYF. The CDR3 DNA follows: TGTGCCAGCAGTTTACGTCGGAGGTACGAGCAGTACTTC.

The chain joins TRBV11-2 to TRBJ2-1; the D is unclear. Germline values: CDR1 SGHAT, CDR2 FQNNGV. Trimming removed 1 base from V and 4 bases from J, with 5 bases in between. The CDR3 is 13 residues long. The CDR3 loop reads CASSLGQYNEQFF. CDR3 nucleotides: TGTGCCAGCAGCTTAGGGCAGTACAATGAGCAGTTCTTC.

This chain links TRBV9 with TRBJ2-2; D is possibly TRBD1 (5 bases). In germline, CDR1 is SGDLS, CDR2 YYNGEE. V lost 2 bases and J 7 bases, leaving 9 bases between the germline ends. This CDR3 is 13 amino acids long. Written as DNA, the CDR3 is TGTGCCAGCAGCGTCACAGGAAGCGGGGAGCTGTTTTTT. Encoded protein: CASSVTGSGELFF.

The rearrangement links TRBV5-1 to TRBJ2-1, with 11 nucleotides matching TRBD1. The CDR3 is 15 amino acids. CDR1 and CDR2 (germline): SGHRS, YFSETQ. V shed 3 bases and J 2 bases; nucleotides not matched to a gene: 1. CDR3 residues: CASSWGQGAYNEQFF. In DNA form, the CDR3 reads TGCGCCAGCAGCTGGGGACAGGGGGCCTACAATGAGCAGTTCTTC.

The chain employs TRBV7-3 and TRBJ2-2; 7 bases are shared with TRBD1. V lost 5 bases, J lost 2 bases, and 5 bases stayed unmatched. Germline V lookup: CDR1 SGHTA, CDR2 FQGTGA. This CDR3 is built from 15 residues. CDR3 in amino acids: CASSAGGFNTGELFF. In nucleotides, the CDR3 is TGTGCCAGCAGCGCAGGGGGTTTCAACACCGGGGAGCTGTTTTTT.

The chain joins TRBV2 to TRBJ2-5; no definite D call. Germline values: CDR1 SNHLY, CDR2 FYNNEI. The ends were cut back, 6 bases at V and 4 bases at J, with 6 bases in the middle. This CDR3 has 11 residues. The CDR3 region has the DNA TGTGCCAGCAGGGCCTCAGAGACCCAGTACTTC. It translates to CASRASETQYF. Supplemented by reference TRBV2 and TRBJ2-5, the full variable domain reads EPEVTQTPSHQVTQMGQEVILRCVPISNHLYFYWYRQILGQKVEFLVSFYNNEISEKSEIFDDQFSVERPDGSNFTLKIRSTKLEDSAMYFCASRASETQYFGPGTRLLVL.

In its sample, this clone was seen a few times. The gene calls are TRBV10-3 and TRBJ2-3; weak D call: TRBD1 (7 bases). CDR3 size: 14 residues. Deletions cut 8 bases from V and 2 bases from J, with 14 bases between. Looked up from germline, CDR1 is ENHRY and CDR2 is SYGVKD. The CDR3 nucleotides are TGTGCCATCCAGGGGGGTCCACCCACAGATACGCAGTATTTT. This encodes CAIQGGPPTDTQYF.

V and J are TRBV7-2 and TRBJ2-7, with 7 bases lining up with TRBD2. The CDR3 runs to 14 residues. In germline, CDR1 is SGHTA, CDR2 FQGNSA. Losses at the gene ends were 5 bases for V and 2 bases for J; bases not matched to a gene: 6. The CDR3 loop reads CASSRREETYEQYF. The CDR3 DNA reads as TGTGCCAGCAGCCGCCGGGAGGAAACCTACGAGCAGTACTTC.

The J gene is TRBJ1-5, the V gene TRBV29-1; 7 bases are shared with TRBD1. The V and J ends lost 8 bases and 2 bases, in that order; junction bases with no gene match: 18. This CDR3 contains 17 residues. Germline V gives CDR1 SQVTM, CDR2 ANQGSEA. The CDR3 DNA reads as TGCAGCTTCCGGGGGCAGGGGGTCTGGATTGGCAATCAGCCCCAGCATTTT. It specifies CSFRGQGVWIGNQPQHF.

This clone was recorded only once. This chain joins TRBV19 and TRBJ2-7; D perhaps matches TRBD1 (6 bases). Per the germline V gene, CDR1 is LNHDA and CDR2 is SQIVND (reference sequence). V was clipped by 3 bases and J by 3 bases, with 15 bases between them. CDR3 length: 15 residues. CDR3 DNA: TGTGCCAGTAGTATTGGATTGGACAGAGTCTACGAGCAGTACTTC. Its protein product is CASSIGLDRVYEQYF.

This clone has a handful of counts. This chain links TRBV7-3 with TRBJ2-5; 8 bases map to TRBD2. Trimming removed 0 bases from V and 5 bases from J; junction bases left unmatched: 5. The germline CDR1 and CDR2 sequences are SGHTA and FQGTGA. The CDR3 sequence is 15 residues long. CDR3 coding DNA: TGTGCCAGCAGCTTAACAGGACTAGCTACGGAGACCCAGTACTTC. Translated, it gives CASSLTGLATETQYF.

The count of this clone is one. The chain combines TRBV2 with TRBJ2-2, with a possible D match to TRBD2 (6 bases). The germline V and J ends were trimmed by 6 bases and 4 bases, with 15 bases remaining between them. CDR3 length equals 15 residues. Germline V gives CDR1 SNHLY, CDR2 FYNNEI. The CDR3 nucleotides are TGTGCCAGCAGCCCGGAGGGGCGGGGCACCGGGGAGCTGTTTTTT. It encodes CASSPEGRGTGELFF.

This clone has just a few counts. CDR3 in DNA: TGTGCCAGCAGCCATGGGGGGGCTGGGGCCAACGTCCTGACTTTC. Translated, it gives CASSHGGAGANVLTF. V gene TRBV11-1 combines with J gene TRBJ2-6; 7 bases map to TRBD2. Losses at the gene ends were 5 bases for V and 2 bases for J; bases not matched to a gene: 3. This CDR3 region has 15 residues. Germline V gene lookup returns CDR1 SGHAT and CDR2 FQDESV (reference sequence).

The chain carries TRBV2 and TRBJ2-5; 8 positions match TRBD1. J lost 4 bases, V lost 9 bases, and 1 base had no gene match. CDR3 size: 11 residues. Germline CDR1 reads SNHLY; CDR2 reads FYNNEI. The CDR3 is CASTGGETQYF. CDR3 DNA sequence: TGTGCCAGTACAGGGGGAGAGACCCAGTACTTC.

This sequence joins TRBV5-4 and TRBJ2-1; no clear D. The germline CDR1 and CDR2 sequences are SGHNT and YYREEE (reference sequence). CDR3 length equals 16 residues. The V end was cut by 4 bases, the J end by 0 bases, with 14 bases between. The CDR3 reads CASSPDPHSSYNEQFF. The CDR3 bases are TGTGCCAGCAGCCCAGACCCCCACAGCTCCTACAATGAGCAGTTCTTC.

V is TRBV9 and J is TRBJ2-5, with D possibly TRBD2 on 5 matching bases. Deletions cut 0 bases from V and 4 bases from J, with 13 bases between. This CDR3 comprises 15 residues. The germline gives CDR1 SGDLS, CDR2 YYNGEE. The CDR3 coding sequence is TGTGCCAGCAGCGTAGACTCGGGATTCGGAGAGACCCAGTACTTC. This sequence encodes CASSVDSGFGETQYF.